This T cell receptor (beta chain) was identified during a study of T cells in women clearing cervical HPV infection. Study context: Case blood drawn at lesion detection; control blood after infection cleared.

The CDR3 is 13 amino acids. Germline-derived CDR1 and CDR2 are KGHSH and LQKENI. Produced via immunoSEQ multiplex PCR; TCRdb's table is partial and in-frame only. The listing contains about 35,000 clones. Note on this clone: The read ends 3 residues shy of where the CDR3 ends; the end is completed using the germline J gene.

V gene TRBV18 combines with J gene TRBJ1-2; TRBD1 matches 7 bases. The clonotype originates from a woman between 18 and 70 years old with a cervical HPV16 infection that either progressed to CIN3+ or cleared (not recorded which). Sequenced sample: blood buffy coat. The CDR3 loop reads CASSLAGTDTYTF. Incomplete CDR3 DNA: TGTGCCAGCTCACTTGCGGGGACAGATACC.